This TCR beta chain was found in a study of blood T cells in healthy people across ages. Trimming pared 2 bases from V and 5 bases from J, leaving 14 bases between. This CDR3 has 15 residues. Germline assignment: CDR1 MNHEY and CDR2 SMNVEV (reference sequence). Sample-barcoded 5' priming and a J-beta primer mix drove a second PCR of roughly 6 to 12 cycles. TCRdb passed the 5' RACE reads through MiXCR, listing each CDR3 protein once. The sample lists around 800,000 distinct CDR3 sequences; 35% to 50% were seen once. A few counts support this clonotype. Sequences were obtained from blood. This receptor was obtained from a man older than 75 in good health. This chain links TRBV27 with TRBJ2-3; possible D gene TRBD2, 6 bases. The CDR3 DNA sequence: TGTGCCAGCAGTTTAGGCCAGGGAGGAAGAGATACGCAGTATTTT. Translated: CASSLGQGGRDTQYF.